Described below is a single T cell receptor (beta chain) sequence and its context. In the original workflow: Amplification with reference gene primers provided the estimates of nucleated cell counts. Produced via immunoSEQ multiplex PCR; TCRdb's table is partial and in-frame only. The V and J calls and clone size come from that table; D and trimming were worked out from the DNA. This table holds some 200,000 clones, around 92% found once. This entry is derived from a study of blood T cell repertoires in COVID-19. For the study at large: PBMCs, B-cell-depleted T cells, or T cells provided the cDNA or gDNA that made up the material.

The CDR3 consists of 16 residues. CDR1 and CDR2 from the germline V gene are SGHTS and YDEGEE. Trimming cost V 2 bases and J 1 base, with 15 bases left between them. Material for sequencing was peripheral blood. This sequence was found in a man aged 30-40 years with acute or convalescent COVID-19. The chain employs TRBV5-8 and TRBJ1-1; no reliable D call. The CDR3 DNA reads as TGTGCCAGCAGCTTTGTCTGGGAGGGAAAGAACACTGAAGCTTTCTTT. Amino acids: CASSFVWEGKNTEAFF.